This T cell receptor (beta chain) appears in the sequencing data of a study of blood T cell repertoires in COVID-19. Across the whole study: Sources were T cells, B-cell-depleted T cells, or PBMCs; the material itself was cDNA or gDNA.

The CDR3 is 17 amino acids. Per germline, CDR1 SGHAT and CDR2 FQNNGV. V was clipped by 4 bases and J by 0 bases; unmatched bases: 9. Authors' data handling: Reference gene primer amplification gave nucleated cell count estimates. Measured with immunoSEQ multiplex PCR; TCRdb has only the in-frame clones, and not every one. V and J calls and clone size follow that table, whereas D and trimming were derived from the DNA. The table has around 290,000 clones, about 93% seen once. The age range of participants was about 18 to 95 years, with residence in about two dozen US areas. The chain links TRBV11-2 to TRBJ2-7; 10 nucleotides agree with TRBD1. The receptor comes from a woman aged 30 to 39 who had recovered from COVID-19. Sequencing used PBMCs or T cells enriched from blood (not recorded which). The CDR3 DNA sequence: TGTGCCAGCAGCTCTACCCCGACAGGGGGCAACTCCTACGAGCAGTACTTC. Amino acid sequence: CASSSTPTGGNSYEQYF.